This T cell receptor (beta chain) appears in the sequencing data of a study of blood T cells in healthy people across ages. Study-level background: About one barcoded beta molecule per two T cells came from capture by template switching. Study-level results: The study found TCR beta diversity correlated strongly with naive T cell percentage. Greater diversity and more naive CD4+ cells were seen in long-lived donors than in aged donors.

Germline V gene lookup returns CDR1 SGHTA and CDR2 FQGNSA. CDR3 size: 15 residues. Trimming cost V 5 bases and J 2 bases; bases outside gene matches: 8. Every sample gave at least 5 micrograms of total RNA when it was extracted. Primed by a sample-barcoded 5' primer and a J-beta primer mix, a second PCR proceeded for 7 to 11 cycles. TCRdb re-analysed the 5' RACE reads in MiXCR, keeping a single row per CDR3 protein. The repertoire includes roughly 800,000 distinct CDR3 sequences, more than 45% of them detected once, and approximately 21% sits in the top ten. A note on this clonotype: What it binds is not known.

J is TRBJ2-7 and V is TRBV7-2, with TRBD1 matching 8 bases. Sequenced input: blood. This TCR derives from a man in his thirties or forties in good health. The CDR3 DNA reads TGTGCCAGCAGCCCAGGGGGCAGTCGACCCTACGAGCAGTACTTC. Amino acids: CASSPGGSRPYEQYF.